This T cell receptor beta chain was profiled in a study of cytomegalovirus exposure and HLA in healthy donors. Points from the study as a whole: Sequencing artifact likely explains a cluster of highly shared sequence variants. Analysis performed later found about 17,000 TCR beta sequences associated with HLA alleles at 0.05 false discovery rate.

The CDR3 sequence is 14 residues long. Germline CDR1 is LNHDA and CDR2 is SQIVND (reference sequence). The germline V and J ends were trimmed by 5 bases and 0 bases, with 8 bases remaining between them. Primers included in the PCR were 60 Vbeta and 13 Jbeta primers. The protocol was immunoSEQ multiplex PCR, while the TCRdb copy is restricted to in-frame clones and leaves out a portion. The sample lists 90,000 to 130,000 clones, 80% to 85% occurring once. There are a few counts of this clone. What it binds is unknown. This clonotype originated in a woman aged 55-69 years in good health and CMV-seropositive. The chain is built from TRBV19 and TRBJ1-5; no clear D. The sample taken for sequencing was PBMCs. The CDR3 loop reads CASSPRHSNQPQHF. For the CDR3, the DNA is TGTGCCAGTAGTCCACGACATAGCAATCAGCCCCAGCATTTT. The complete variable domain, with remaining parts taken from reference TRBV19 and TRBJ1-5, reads DGGITQSPKYLFRKEGQNVTLSCEQNLNHDAMYWYRQDPGQGLRLIYYSQIVNDFQKGDIAEGYSVSREKKESFPLTVTSAQKNPTAFYLCASSPRHSNQPQHFGDGTRLSIL.